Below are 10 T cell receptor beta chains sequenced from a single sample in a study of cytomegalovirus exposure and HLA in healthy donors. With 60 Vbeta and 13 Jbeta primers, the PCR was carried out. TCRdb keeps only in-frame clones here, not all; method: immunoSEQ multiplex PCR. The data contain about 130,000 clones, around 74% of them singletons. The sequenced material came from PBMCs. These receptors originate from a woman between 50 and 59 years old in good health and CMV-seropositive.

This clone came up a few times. Written as DNA, the CDR3 is TGTGCCTGGAGTCTCAGGGAACCCGGGGAGCTGTTTTTT. Encoded protein: CAWSLREPGELFF. The chain is built from TRBV30 and TRBJ2-2; TRBD1 might be the D (5 bases). CDR1 is GTSNPN, CDR2 SVGIG, per germline (reference sequence). CDR3 size: 13 residues. V gave up 2 bases and J gave up 6 bases, with 10 bases separating them. The full variable domain, in which reference TRBV30 and TRBJ2-2 provide the parts outside the CDR3, is SQTIHQWPATLVQPVGSPLSLECTVEGTSNPNLYWYRQAAGRGLQLLFYSVGIGQISSEVPQNLSASRPQDRQFILSSKKLLLSDSGFYLCAWSLREPGELFFGEGSRLTVL.

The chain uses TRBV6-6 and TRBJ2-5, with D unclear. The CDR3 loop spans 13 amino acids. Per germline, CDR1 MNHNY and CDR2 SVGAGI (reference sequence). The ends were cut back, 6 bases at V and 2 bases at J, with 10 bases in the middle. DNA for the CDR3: TGTGCCAGCAGCAGATGGAGACAAGAGACCCAGTACTTC. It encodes CASSRWRQETQYF.

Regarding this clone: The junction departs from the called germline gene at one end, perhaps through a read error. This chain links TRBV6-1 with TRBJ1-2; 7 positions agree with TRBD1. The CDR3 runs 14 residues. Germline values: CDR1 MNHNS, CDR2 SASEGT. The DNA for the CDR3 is TGTGCCAGCAGTGATGTCAGGGGGGCGCAGGGCTACCCCTTC. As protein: CASSDVRGAQGYPF.

The CDR3 DNA reads TGTGCCAGCAGGGGAGGACTAGCGGGGGGGCCGAACACCGGGGAGCTGTTTTTT. As protein: CASRGGLAGGPNTGELFF. V is TRBV11-3 and J is TRBJ2-2; 15 bases fit TRBD2. The CDR3 consists of 18 residues. CDR1 is SGHNT, CDR2 YENEEA, per germline. The trim removed 6 bases at V and 0 bases at J, leaving 5 bases unmatched.

For the CDR3, the DNA is TGTGCCATCAGCGGGGGACAGGGGGTGAGGACAGATACGCAGTATTTT. Translating gives CAISGGQGVRTDTQYF. The chain carries TRBV10-3 and TRBJ2-3, with 11 bases lining up with TRBD1. The CDR3 is 16 amino acids. Germline-derived CDR1 and CDR2 are ENHRY and SYGVKD. With V trimmed by 6 bases and J by 3 bases, 8 bases remained unmatched.

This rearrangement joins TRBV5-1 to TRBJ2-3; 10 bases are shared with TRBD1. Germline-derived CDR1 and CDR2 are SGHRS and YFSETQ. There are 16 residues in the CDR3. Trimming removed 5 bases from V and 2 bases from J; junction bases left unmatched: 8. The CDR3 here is CASRTGGTSFTDTQYF. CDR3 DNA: TGCGCCAGCAGGACAGGGGGCACCTCTTTCACAGATACGCAGTATTTT.

The CDR3 region is CASSSPGADQGYTF. DNA of the CDR3: TGTGCCAGCAGCTCTCCTGGGGCGGACCAGGGCTACACCTTC. This rearrangement joins TRBV7-2 to TRBJ1-2; tentatively, D is TRBD1 (5 bases). The CDR3 sequence is 14 residues long. Germline V gene data show CDR1 as SGHTA and CDR2 as FQGNSA. With 4 bases removed from V and 8 bases from J, the gap between germline ends came to 17 bases.

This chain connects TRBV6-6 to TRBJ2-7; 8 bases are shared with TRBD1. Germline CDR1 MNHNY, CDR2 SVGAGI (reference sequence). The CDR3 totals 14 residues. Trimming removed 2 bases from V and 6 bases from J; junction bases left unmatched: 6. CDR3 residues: CASSYADRVGEQYF. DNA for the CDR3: TGTGCCAGCAGTTACGCGGACAGGGTGGGCGAGCAGTACTTC.

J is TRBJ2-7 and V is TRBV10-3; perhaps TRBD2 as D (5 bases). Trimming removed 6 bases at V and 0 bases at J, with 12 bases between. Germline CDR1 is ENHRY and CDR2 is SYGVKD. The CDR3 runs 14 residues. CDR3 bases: TGTGCCATCAGCGCAGTAGGGAGCTCCTACGAGCAGTACTTC. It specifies CAISAVGSSYEQYF.

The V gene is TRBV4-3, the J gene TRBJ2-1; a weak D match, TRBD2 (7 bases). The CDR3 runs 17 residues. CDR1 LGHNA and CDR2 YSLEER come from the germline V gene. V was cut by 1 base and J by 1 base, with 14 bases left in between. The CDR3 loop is CASSQGGGGGSYNEQFF. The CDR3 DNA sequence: TGCGCCAGCAGCCAAGGTGGGGGAGGGGGGTCCTACAATGAGCAGTTCTTC.